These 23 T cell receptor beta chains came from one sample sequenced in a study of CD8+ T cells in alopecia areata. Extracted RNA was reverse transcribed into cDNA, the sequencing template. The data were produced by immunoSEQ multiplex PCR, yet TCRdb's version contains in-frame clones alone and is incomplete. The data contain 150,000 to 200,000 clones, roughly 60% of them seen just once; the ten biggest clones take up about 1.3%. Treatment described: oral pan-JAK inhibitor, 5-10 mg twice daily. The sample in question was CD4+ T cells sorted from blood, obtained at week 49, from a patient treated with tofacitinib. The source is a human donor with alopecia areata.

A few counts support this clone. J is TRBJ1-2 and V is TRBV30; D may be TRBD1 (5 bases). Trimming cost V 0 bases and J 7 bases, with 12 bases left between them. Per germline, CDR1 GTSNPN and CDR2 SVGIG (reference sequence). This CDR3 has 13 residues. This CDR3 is CAWSVKGIGGYTF. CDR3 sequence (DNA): TGTGCCTGGAGTGTTAAGGGGATCGGTGGCTACACCTTC.

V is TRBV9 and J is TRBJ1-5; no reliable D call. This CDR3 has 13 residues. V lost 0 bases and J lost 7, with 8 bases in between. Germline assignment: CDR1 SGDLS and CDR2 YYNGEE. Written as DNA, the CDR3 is TGTGCCAGCAGCGTAGGAGAACGACAGCCCCAGCATTTT. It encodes CASSVGERQPQHF. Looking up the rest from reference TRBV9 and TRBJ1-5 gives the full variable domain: DSGVTQTPKHLITATGQRVTLRCSPRSGDLSVYWYQQSLDQGLQFLIQYYNGEERAKGNILERFSAQQFPDLHSELNLSSLELGDSALYFCASSVGERQPQHFGDGTRLSIL.

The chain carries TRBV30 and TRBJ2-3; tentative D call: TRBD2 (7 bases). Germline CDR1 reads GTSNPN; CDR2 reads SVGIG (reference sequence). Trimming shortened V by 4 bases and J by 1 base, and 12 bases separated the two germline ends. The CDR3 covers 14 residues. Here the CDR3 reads CAWTGGLRTDTQYF. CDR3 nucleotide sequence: TGTGCCTGGACCGGGGGGCTCCGCACAGATACGCAGTATTTT.

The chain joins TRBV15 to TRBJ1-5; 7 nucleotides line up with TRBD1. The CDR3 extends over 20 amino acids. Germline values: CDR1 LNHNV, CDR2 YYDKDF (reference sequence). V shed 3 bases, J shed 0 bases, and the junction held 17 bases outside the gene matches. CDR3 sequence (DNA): TGTGCCACCAGCAGGACCGATTCCGGGACAGACAAATTTAGCAATCAGCCCCAGCATTTT. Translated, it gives CATSRTDSGTDKFSNQPQHF.

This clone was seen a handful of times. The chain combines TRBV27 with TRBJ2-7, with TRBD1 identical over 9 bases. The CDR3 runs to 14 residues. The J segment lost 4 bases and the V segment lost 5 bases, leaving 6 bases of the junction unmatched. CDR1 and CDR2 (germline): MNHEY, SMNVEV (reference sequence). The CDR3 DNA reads TGTGCCAGCAGTACCGGGACAGGGAAATACGAGCAGTACTTC. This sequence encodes CASSTGTGKYEQYF.

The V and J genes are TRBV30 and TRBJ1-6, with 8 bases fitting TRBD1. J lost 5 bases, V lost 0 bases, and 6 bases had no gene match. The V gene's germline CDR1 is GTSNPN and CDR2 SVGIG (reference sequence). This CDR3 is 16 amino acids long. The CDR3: CAWSVRGGQDNSPLHF. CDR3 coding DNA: TGTGCCTGGAGTGTCCGGGGGGGACAGGATAATTCACCCCTCCACTTT.

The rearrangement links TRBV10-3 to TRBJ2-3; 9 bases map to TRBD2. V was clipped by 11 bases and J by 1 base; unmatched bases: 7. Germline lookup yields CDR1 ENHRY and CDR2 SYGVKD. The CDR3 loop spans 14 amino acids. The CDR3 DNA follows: TGTGCCGTTCGTCCTAGCGGGGGCACAGATACGCAGTATTTT. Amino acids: CAVRPSGGTDTQYF.

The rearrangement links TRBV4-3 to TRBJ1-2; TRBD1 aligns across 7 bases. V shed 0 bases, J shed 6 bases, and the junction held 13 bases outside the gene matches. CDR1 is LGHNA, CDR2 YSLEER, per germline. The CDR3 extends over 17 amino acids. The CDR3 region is CASSQEGMADRRNGYTF. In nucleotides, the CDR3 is TGCGCCAGCAGCCAAGAGGGGATGGCGGACAGGAGAAATGGCTACACCTTC.

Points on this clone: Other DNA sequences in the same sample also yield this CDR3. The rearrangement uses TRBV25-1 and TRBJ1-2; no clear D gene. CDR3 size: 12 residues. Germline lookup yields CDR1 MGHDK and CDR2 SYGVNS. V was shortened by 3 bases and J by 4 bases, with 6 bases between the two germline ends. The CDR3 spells CASSDRGYGYTF. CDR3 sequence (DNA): TGTGCCAGCAGTGACCGGGGCTATGGCTACACCTTC.

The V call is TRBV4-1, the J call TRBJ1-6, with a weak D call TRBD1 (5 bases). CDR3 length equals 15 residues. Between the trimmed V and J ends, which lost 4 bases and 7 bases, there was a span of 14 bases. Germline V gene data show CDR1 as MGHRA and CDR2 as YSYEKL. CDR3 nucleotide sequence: TGCGCCAGCAGCCTGGGACGGGATCCCAATTCACCCCTCCACTTT. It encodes CASSLGRDPNSPLHF.

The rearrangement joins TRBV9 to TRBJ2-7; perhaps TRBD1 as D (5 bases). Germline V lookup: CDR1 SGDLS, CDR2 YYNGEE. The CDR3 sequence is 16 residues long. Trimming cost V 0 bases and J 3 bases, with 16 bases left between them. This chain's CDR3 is CASSVAPSAGHYEQYF. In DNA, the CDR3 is TGTGCCAGCAGCGTAGCCCCCAGCGCAGGGCACTACGAGCAGTACTTC.

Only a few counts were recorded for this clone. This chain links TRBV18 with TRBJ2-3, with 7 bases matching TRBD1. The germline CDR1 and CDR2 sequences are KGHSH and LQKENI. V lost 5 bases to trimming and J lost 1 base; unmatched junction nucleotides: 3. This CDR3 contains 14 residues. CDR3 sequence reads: CASSGTEGTDTQYF. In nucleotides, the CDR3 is TGTGCCAGCTCAGGGACAGAGGGCACAGATACGCAGTATTTT.

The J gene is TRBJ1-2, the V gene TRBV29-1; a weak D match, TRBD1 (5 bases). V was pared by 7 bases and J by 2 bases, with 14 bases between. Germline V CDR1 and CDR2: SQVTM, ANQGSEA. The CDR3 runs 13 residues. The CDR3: CSAKTAWNYGYTF. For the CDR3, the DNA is TGCAGCGCCAAGACAGCCTGGAACTATGGCTACACCTTC.

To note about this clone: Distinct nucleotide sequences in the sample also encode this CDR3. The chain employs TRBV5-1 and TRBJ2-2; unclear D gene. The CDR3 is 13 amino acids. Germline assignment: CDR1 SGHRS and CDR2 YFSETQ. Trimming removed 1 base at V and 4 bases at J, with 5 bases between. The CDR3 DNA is TGCGCCAGCAGCTTGTCAGGCACCGGGGAGCTGTTTTTT. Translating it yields CASSLSGTGELFF.

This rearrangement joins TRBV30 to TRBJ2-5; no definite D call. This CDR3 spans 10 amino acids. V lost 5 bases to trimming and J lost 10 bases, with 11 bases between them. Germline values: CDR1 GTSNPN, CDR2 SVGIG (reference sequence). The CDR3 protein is CAWGSVGQYF. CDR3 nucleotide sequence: TGTGCCTGGGGTTCGGTAGGCCAGTACTTC.

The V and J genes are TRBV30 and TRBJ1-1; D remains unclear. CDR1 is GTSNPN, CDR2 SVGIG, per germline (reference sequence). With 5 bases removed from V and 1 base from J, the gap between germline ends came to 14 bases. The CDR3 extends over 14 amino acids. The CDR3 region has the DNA TGTGCCTGGTCTCACGCGGCGGGGAACACTGAAGCTTTCTTT. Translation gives CAWSHAAGNTEAFF.

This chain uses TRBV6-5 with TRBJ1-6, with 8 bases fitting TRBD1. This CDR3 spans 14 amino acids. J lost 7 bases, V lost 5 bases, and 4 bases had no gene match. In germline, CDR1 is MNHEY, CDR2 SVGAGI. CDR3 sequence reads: CASSLGQGNSPLHF. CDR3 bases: TGTGCCAGCAGTCTCGGACAGGGCAATTCACCCCTCCACTTT.

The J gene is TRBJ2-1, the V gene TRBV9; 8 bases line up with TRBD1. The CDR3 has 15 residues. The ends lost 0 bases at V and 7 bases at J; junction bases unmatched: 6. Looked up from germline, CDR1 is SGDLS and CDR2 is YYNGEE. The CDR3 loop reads CASSVDGQGENEQFF. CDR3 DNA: TGTGCCAGCAGCGTAGATGGACAGGGTGAGAATGAGCAGTTCTTC.

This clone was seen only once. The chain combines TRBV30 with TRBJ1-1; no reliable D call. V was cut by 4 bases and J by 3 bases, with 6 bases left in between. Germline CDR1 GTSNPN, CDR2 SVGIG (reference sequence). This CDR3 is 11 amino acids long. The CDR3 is CAWIKYTEAFF. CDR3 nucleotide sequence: TGTGCCTGGATTAAATACACTGAAGCTTTCTTT.

CDR3 DNA sequence: TGTGCCAGCCATACAGCGAACACTGAAGCTTTCTTT. It is translated as CASHTANTEAFF. The chain joins TRBV2 to TRBJ1-1; D remains unclear. V shed 8 bases and J shed 1 base, with 8 bases lying between them. The CDR3 has 12 residues. Per germline, CDR1 SNHLY and CDR2 FYNNEI.

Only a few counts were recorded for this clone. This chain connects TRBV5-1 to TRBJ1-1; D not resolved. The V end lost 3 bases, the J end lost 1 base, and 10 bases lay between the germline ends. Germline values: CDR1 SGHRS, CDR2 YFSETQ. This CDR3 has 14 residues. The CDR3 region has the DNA TGCGCCAGCAGCTCGGTCGGACCGAACACTGAAGCTTTCTTT. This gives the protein CASSSVGPNTEAFF.

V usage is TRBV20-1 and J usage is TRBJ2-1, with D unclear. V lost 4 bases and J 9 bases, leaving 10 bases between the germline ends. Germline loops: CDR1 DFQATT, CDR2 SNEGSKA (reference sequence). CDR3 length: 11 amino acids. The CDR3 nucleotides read TGCAGTGCTATGAGTAACGGTGAGCAGTTCTTC. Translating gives CSAMSNGEQFF.

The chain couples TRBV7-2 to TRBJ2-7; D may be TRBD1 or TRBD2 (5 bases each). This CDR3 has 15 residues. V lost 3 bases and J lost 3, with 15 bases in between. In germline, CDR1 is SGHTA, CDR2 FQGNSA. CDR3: CASSFDRLLGYEQYF. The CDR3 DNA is TGTGCCAGCAGCTTTGACAGACTATTAGGCTACGAGCAGTACTTC.